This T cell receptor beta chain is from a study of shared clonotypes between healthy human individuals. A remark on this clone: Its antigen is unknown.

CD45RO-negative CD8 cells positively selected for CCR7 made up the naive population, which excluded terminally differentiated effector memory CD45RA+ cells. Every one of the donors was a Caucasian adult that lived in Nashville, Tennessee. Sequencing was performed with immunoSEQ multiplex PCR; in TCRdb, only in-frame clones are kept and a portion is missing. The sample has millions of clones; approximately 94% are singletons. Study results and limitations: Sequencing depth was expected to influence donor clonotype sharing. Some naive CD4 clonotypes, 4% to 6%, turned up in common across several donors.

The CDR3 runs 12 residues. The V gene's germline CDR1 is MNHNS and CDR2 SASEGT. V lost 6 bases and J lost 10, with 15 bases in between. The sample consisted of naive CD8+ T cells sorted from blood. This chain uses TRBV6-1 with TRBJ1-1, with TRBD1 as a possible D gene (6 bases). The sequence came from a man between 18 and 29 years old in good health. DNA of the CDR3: TGTGCCAGCAGGGAGGGGGTATTCGTAGCTTTCTTT. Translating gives CASREGVFVAFF.